This TCR beta chain comes out of a study of human T cells and chemical hapten exposure. Study details: Diphenylcyclopropenone doses were given weekly to the scalps of patients across the approximately 25-week study.

Trimming stripped 2 bases from V and 0 bases from J, with 16 bases between. Germline loops: CDR1 MNHNS, CDR2 SASEGT. This CDR3 has 17 amino acids. TCRdb re-derived calls from the RACE reads in MiXCR, one entry per CDR3 protein. The sample contains about 89,000 distinct CDR3 sequences, roughly a tenth of which appear only once. Indicated time point: pre-sensitization, week 0. Documented treatment: therapeutic diphenylcyclopropenone sensitization with weekly scalp DPC. The source of this sequence is a woman aged 55-69 years with alopecia areata. Some clones in this sample may be carry-over from other donors' samples. The sequences come from whole blood, collected in connection with sensitization to the hapten diphenylcyclopropenone (DPC). The gene calls are TRBV6-1 and TRBJ1-1; D gene uncertain. The CDR3 is CASSEFNIPVMNTEAFF. CDR3 bases: TGTGCCAGCAGTGAATTTAACATTCCGGTTATGAACACTGAAGCTTTCTTT.